A selection of T cell receptor beta chains follows, all from one sample in a study of T cells in localized non-small cell lung cancer. Sequenced by immunoSEQ multiplex PCR; TCRdb stores in-frame clones only, minus some. This table holds about 11,000 clones, 70% to 75% found once. The source was peripheral blood, collected before any cancer treatment. The receptors here all came from a male donor at least 60 years old with stage I lung adenocarcinoma. Both conserved end residues are part of each CDR3. Each record gives: J gene, CDR3 length, clone size, D gene, V gene, CDR3 DNA, CDR3 protein. A D gene is named only where the DNA matches it firmly. Clone size, where shown, is once, few, many, or a class for clones that have expanded.

j_call: TRBJ2-3
cdr3_length: 17
clone_size: once
d_call: TRBD2
v_call: TRBV4-2
cdr3_nt: TGTGCCAGCAGCCAGGGGGCAGCGGGGGTGGGCACAGATACGCAGTATTTT
cdr3_aa: CASSQGAAGVGTDTQYF

j_call: TRBJ1-3
cdr3_length: 17
clone_size: .
d_call: .
v_call: TRBV7-6
cdr3_nt: TGTGCCAGCAGCTCTCTCTCCCTGTCGGACATTGGAAACACCATATATTTT
cdr3_aa: CASSSLSLSDIGNTIYF

j_call: TRBJ1-2
cdr3_length: 15
clone_size: .
d_call: TRBD1
v_call: TRBV6-1
cdr3_nt: TGTGCCAGCAGTGAAATTTCGGACAGGGGTGGTGGCTACACCTTC
cdr3_aa: CASSEISDRGGGYTF

j_call: TRBJ2-1
cdr3_length: 15
clone_size: .
d_call: .
v_call: TRBV4-2
cdr3_nt: TGTGCCAGCAGCCAAGAAAGGGGAACGAGCAATGAGCAGTTCTTC
cdr3_aa: CASSQERGTSNEQFF

j_call: TRBJ2-7
cdr3_length: 12
clone_size: .
d_call: .
v_call: TRBV7-8
cdr3_nt: TGTGCCAGCAGCCTAGGGTCCTACGAGCAGTACTTC
cdr3_aa: CASSLGSYEQYF

j_call: TRBJ2-7
cdr3_length: 13
clone_size: .
d_call: .
v_call: TRBV7-2
cdr3_nt: TGTGCCAGCAGCTTAAGGAGGGAAGGCGAGCAGTACTTC
cdr3_aa: CASSLRREGEQYF

j_call: TRBJ2-5
cdr3_length: 16
clone_size: .
d_call: TRBD2
v_call: TRBV10-1
cdr3_nt: TGCGCCAGCAGTGAGTTGCGGGGGGCTGTCCAAGAGACCCAGTACTTC
cdr3_aa: CASSELRGAVQETQYF

j_call: TRBJ1-6
cdr3_length: 12
clone_size: .
d_call: TRBD1
v_call: TRBV19
cdr3_nt: TGTGCCAGTAGTAACCAGGGGGCGGCCCTCCACTTT
cdr3_aa: CASSNQGAALHF

j_call: TRBJ2-2
cdr3_length: 15
clone_size: once
d_call: .
v_call: TRBV14
cdr3_nt: TGTGCCAGCAGTCAACTCGATAGGGGCACCGGGGAGCTGTTTTTT
cdr3_aa: CASSQLDRGTGELFF

j_call: TRBJ1-2
cdr3_length: 17
clone_size: .
d_call: TRBD1
v_call: TRBV27
cdr3_nt: TGTGCCAGCAGTTTATCCGGGACAGGGGGCTCAGGGTATGGCTACACCTTC
cdr3_aa: CASSLSGTGGSGYGYTF

j_call: TRBJ2-5
cdr3_length: 14
clone_size: .
d_call: .
v_call: TRBV7-9
cdr3_nt: TGTGCCAGCAGCTCCTCGGGACACAAAGAGACCCAGTACTTC
cdr3_aa: CASSSSGHKETQYF

j_call: TRBJ1-1
cdr3_length: 11
clone_size: .
d_call: .
v_call: TRBV19
cdr3_nt: TGTGCCACCACAAGCAGCACTGAAGCTTTCTTT
cdr3_aa: CATTSSTEAFF

j_call: TRBJ2-3
cdr3_length: 16
clone_size: .
d_call: TRBD1
v_call: TRBV5-1
cdr3_nt: TGCGCCAGCAGCTCCGGCGGGACAGGGAGGACAGATACGCAGTATTTT
cdr3_aa: CASSSGGTGRTDTQYF

j_call: TRBJ1-3
cdr3_length: 14
clone_size: .
d_call: .
v_call: TRBV7-2
cdr3_nt: TGTGCCAGCAGCTTAGGGACGCTGGGAAACACCATATATTTT
cdr3_aa: CASSLGTLGNTIYF

j_call: TRBJ1-2
cdr3_length: 14
clone_size: .
d_call: TRBD1
v_call: TRBV18
cdr3_nt: TGTGCCAGCTCACCAGACAGGGGAATCTATGGCTACACCTTC
cdr3_aa: CASSPDRGIYGYTF

j_call: TRBJ2-6
cdr3_length: 17
clone_size: few
d_call: .
v_call: TRBV5-1
cdr3_nt: TGCGCCAGCAGCACGGGGACAACTAACTCTGGGGCCAACGTCCTGACTTTC
cdr3_aa: CASSTGTTNSGANVLTF

j_call: TRBJ1-3
cdr3_length: 13
clone_size: few
d_call: .
v_call: TRBV12-5
cdr3_nt: TGTGCTAGTGGTTTGCGGACCTCGAACACCATATATTTT
cdr3_aa: CASGLRTSNTIYF

j_call: TRBJ2-5
cdr3_length: 13
clone_size: once
d_call: .
v_call: TRBV18
cdr3_nt: TGTGCCAACACAGCCGGATTTCAAGAGACCCAGTACTTC
cdr3_aa: CANTAGFQETQYF

j_call: TRBJ1-1
cdr3_length: 12
clone_size: few
d_call: TRBD1
v_call: TRBV19
cdr3_nt: TGTGCCAGTAGTATGGAGGGGGCGCGGGCTTTCTTT
cdr3_aa: CASSMEGARAFF

j_call: TRBJ2-1
cdr3_length: 15
clone_size: .
d_call: .
v_call: TRBV18
cdr3_nt: TGTGCCAGCTCACCAGCCGGCGGGGTCCTACTGGAGCAGTTCTTC
cdr3_aa: CASSPAGGVLLEQFF

j_call: TRBJ2-7
cdr3_length: 13
clone_size: .
d_call: .
v_call: TRBV7-6
cdr3_nt: TGTGCCAGCAGCTTACCGGGACGCAACGAGCAGTACTTC
cdr3_aa: CASSLPGRNEQYF

j_call: TRBJ2-1
cdr3_length: 15
clone_size: .
d_call: TRBD2
v_call: TRBV9
cdr3_nt: TGTGCCAGCAGCGCCCGGACTAGCGGGGGGAATGAGCAGTTCTTC
cdr3_aa: CASSARTSGGNEQFF

j_call: TRBJ1-2
cdr3_length: 14
clone_size: .
d_call: .
v_call: TRBV2
cdr3_nt: TGTGCCAGCAGTGAAGGACGACCTGGCTATGGCTACACCTTC
cdr3_aa: CASSEGRPGYGYTF

j_call: TRBJ1-2
cdr3_length: 16
clone_size: .
d_call: TRBD1
v_call: TRBV7-8
cdr3_nt: TGTGCCAGCAGCCATCCCCGCCTAGGGGGCTCAGGAGGCTACACCTTC
cdr3_aa: CASSHPRLGGSGGYTF

j_call: TRBJ2-2
cdr3_length: 15
clone_size: .
d_call: .
v_call: TRBV11-2
cdr3_nt: TGTGCCAGCAGCCCTTCGGACAGCCACACCGGGGAGCTGTTTTTT
cdr3_aa: CASSPSDSHTGELFF

j_call: TRBJ2-2
cdr3_length: 14
clone_size: .
d_call: .
v_call: TRBV19
cdr3_nt: TGTGCCAGTATTGGACTTTTAGGCACCGGGGAGCTGTTTTTT
cdr3_aa: CASIGLLGTGELFF